This entry features one T cell receptor beta chain sequence. Time point specified: patch test 2, 6 weeks after DPC sensitization. Described treatment: therapeutic diphenylcyclopropenone sensitization with weekly scalp DPC. This sample is drawn from a study of human T cells and chemical hapten exposure. Trimming shortened V by 0 bases and J by 2 bases, and 14 bases separated the two germline ends. This CDR3 contains 16 residues. CDR1 is SGDLS, CDR2 YYNGEE, per germline. TCRdb reanalysed the RACE reads using MiXCR and keeps one entry per CDR3 protein. In the table there are nearly 85,000 distinct CDR3 sequences, 11% of which are singletons.

Here the sequenced sample was whole blood, taken in connection with sensitization to the hapten diphenylcyclopropenone (DPC). This sequence originates from a man between 18 and 35 years old with alopecia areata. Some clones in this sample may be carry-over from other donors' samples. The chain joins TRBV9 to TRBJ1-2; D may be TRBD1 (6 bases). DNA of the CDR3: TGTGCCAGCAGCGTAGGGGACACTCCCCGAAACTATGGCTACACCTTC. It encodes CASSVGDTPRNYGYTF.